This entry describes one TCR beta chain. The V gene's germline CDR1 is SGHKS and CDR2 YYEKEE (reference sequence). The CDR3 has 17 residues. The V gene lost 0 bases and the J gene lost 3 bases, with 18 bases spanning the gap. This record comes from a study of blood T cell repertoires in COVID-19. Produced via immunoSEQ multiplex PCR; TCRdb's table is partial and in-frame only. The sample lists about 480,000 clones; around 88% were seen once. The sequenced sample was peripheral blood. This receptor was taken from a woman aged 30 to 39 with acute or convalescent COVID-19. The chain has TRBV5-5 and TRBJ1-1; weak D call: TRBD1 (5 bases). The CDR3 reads CASSLAPPGLSYTEAFF. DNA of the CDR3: TGTGCCAGCAGCTTGGCACCCCCGGGACTGAGTTACACTGAAGCTTTCTTT.